This T cell receptor (beta chain) stems from a study of blood T cell repertoires in COVID-19. As regards this clone: In the same sample, other DNA sequences code for this CDR3.

In the original processing: Cell counts per sample came from amplifying reference gene primers. TCRdb's copy holds only in-frame clones and misses some; the assay was immunoSEQ multiplex PCR. V and J calls and clone size are those listed in that table; D and trimming were worked out from the DNA. The sample comprises approximately 170,000 clones, approximately 86% of which are singletons, and around 1.1% rests with the top ten. This receptor was obtained from a man aged 25 to 45 with acute or convalescent COVID-19. The sample taken for sequencing was peripheral blood.

CDR3 amino acids: CASSFPNYGYTF. CDR3 sequence (DNA): TGTGCCAGCAGTTTTCCGAACTATGGCTACACCTTC. V and J are TRBV28 and TRBJ1-2; D unresolved. CDR1 MDHEN and CDR2 SYDVKM come from the germline V gene. Trimming removed 3 bases at V and 2 bases at J, with 4 bases between. The CDR3 extends over 12 amino acids.